This T cell receptor beta chain was observed in a study of blood T cell repertoires in COVID-19. Study details: The study drew acute and convalescent COVID-19 samples from the United States, Italy and Spain. The analysed material was cDNA or gDNA that came from T cells, B-cell-depleted T cells, or PBMCs.

This CDR3 comprises 13 residues. Germline V gives CDR1 GTSNPN, CDR2 SVGIG (reference sequence). The ends were cut back, 3 bases at V and 9 bases at J, with 15 bases in the middle. The Seattle patients, enrolled during active infection, were followed longitudinally. Per the original data handling: Reference gene primers were amplified, and this amplification served to estimate nucleated cell counts. Libraries were prepared by immunoSEQ multiplex PCR; TCRdb keeps only in-frame clonotypes and omits some of them. The D gene and trimming were derived from the DNA, and the V and J assignments and clone size from that table. Of 200,000 or so clones in the sample, roughly 88% are singletons; the top ten hold around 17%.

Sequencing was performed on peripheral blood. The chain joins TRBV30 to TRBJ2-1, with a tentative D call TRBD2 (6 bases). The receptor was isolated from a man aged 50 or older with COVID-19, enrolled during active disease. The CDR3 DNA follows: TGTGCCTGGAGCCCCCAGCTGGAGGGTGAGCAGTTCTTC. Translation: CAWSPQLEGEQFF.